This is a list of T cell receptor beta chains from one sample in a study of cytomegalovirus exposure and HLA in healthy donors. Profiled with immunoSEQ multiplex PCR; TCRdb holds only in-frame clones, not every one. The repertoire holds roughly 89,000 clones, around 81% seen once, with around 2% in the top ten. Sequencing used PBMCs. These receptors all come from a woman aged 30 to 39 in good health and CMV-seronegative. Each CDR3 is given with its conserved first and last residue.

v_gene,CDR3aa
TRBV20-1,CSAADKNIQYF
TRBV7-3,CASSPQGINQPQHF
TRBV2,CASTLHQGTEAFF
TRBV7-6,CASSPVRGSRGTGELFF
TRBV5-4,CASSLAGVKNTEAFF
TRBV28,CASSLRDRGYEQYF
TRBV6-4,CASSDGLYGYTF
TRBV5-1,CASSPDSSNQPQHF
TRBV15,CATSRDGGEGENSPLHF
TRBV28,CASRRDRGPYEQYF
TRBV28,CASSVDRGYANTGELFF
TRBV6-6,CASSSTSGTGHTQYF
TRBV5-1,CASSPLITGDNNEKLFF
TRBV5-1,CASRGGDRPNEKLFF
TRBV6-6,CASSYQQGEQDTQYF
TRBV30,CAWSVLRRTSGRGNEQFF
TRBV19,CASRSVDTEAFF